The 31 T cell receptor beta chains given below trace back to one sample, sequenced in a study of shared clonotypes between healthy human individuals. CD45RO negativity and positive selection for CCR7 defined naive CD8 cells, a population that excluded terminally differentiated effector memory CD45RA+ cells. Measured with immunoSEQ multiplex PCR; TCRdb has only the in-frame clones, and not every one. The sample has about 820,000 clones, over 90% seen once; the top ten hold 20% to 30%. Sequencing used naive CD8+ T cells sorted from blood. Receptors were obtained from a young man in good health.

The table lists this clone with a few counts. V is TRBV2 and J is TRBJ2-2, with TRBD1 matching over 7 bases. Germline values: CDR1 SNHLY, CDR2 FYNNEI. There are 12 residues in the CDR3. The V segment lost 8 bases and the J segment 10 bases; nucleotides outside the gene matches: 7. The CDR3 protein is CASLDREKELFF. CDR3 coding DNA: TGTGCCAGCCTCGACAGGGAGAAGGAGCTGTTTTTT.

The chain joins TRBV18 to TRBJ2-7; D possibly uses TRBD1 or TRBD2 (5 bases each). The germline V gene encodes CDR1 KGHSH and CDR2 LQKENI. The CDR3 has 19 amino acids. With 2 bases removed from V and 2 bases from J, the gap between germline ends came to 25 bases. This chain's CDR3 is CASSPMGPWDVGITYEQYF. Here the CDR3 DNA reads TGTGCCAGCTCACCAATGGGACCTTGGGACGTTGGAATAACCTACGAGCAGTACTTC.

The chain couples TRBV19 to TRBJ1-5; possible D gene TRBD1, 6 bases. CDR3 length equals 15 residues. The germline V and J ends were trimmed by 6 bases and 6 bases, with 18 bases remaining between them. Per germline, CDR1 LNHDA and CDR2 SQIVND (reference sequence). CDR3 loop: CASRVTGLAGQPQHF. The CDR3 DNA follows: TGTGCCAGTAGAGTGACAGGCCTGGCGGGTCAGCCCCAGCATTTT.

The V gene is TRBV7-9, the J gene TRBJ2-1, with D perhaps TRBD2 (6 bases). This CDR3 is built from 16 residues. Germline lookup yields CDR1 SEHNR and CDR2 FQNEAQ (reference sequence). Trimming left V 0 bases short and J 8 bases short, with 17 bases between. CDR3: CASSLALTGDADEQFF. The CDR3 DNA is TGTGCCAGCAGCTTAGCGCTTACGGGAGATGCGGATGAGCAGTTCTTC.

The J gene is TRBJ2-3, the V gene TRBV7-9, with 7 bases matching TRBD2. The CDR3 covers 16 residues. Germline V gene data show CDR1 as SEHNR and CDR2 as FQNEAQ (reference sequence). The V and J ends lost 5 bases and 5 bases, in that order; junction bases with no gene match: 13. CDR3 coding DNA: TGTGCCAGCAGCCCCCTGTCCAGGGAGGGGAGAGATACGCAGTATTTT. Protein sequence: CASSPLSREGRDTQYF.

V is TRBV10-1 and J is TRBJ2-3; perhaps TRBD1 as D (5 bases). Trimming left V 7 bases short and J 5 bases short, with 19 bases between. The CDR3 sequence is 15 residues long. Germline CDR1 is WNHNN and CDR2 is SYGVQD (reference sequence). CDR3 loop: CASINTGPPGDTQYF. The CDR3 DNA reads TGCGCCAGCATTAATACAGGACCACCCGGAGATACGCAGTATTTT.

This clone was detected once. The chain links TRBV4-1 to TRBJ1-4, with a weak D call TRBD1 (5 bases). The CDR3 consists of 16 residues. V was trimmed by 3 bases and J by 0 bases, leaving 11 bases between them. Germline V gives CDR1 MGHRA, CDR2 YSYEKL. CDR3 in amino acids: CASSQTALATNEKLFF. The CDR3 coding sequence is TGCGCCAGCAGCCAGACAGCACTTGCAACTAATGAAAAACTGTTTTTT.

J is TRBJ2-7 and V is TRBV19; either TRBD1 or TRBD2 may fit D (5 bases each). V lost 5 bases and J 7 bases, leaving 18 bases between the germline ends. Germline assignment: CDR1 LNHDA and CDR2 SQIVND (reference sequence). The CDR3 runs 14 residues. The CDR3 spells CASSLRDGAVEQYF. Written as DNA, the CDR3 is TGTGCCAGTAGTCTCCGGGACGGAGCGGTAGAGCAGTACTTC. The full variable domain, completed using reference TRBV19 and TRBJ2-7, is DGGITQSPKYLFRKEGQNVTLSCEQNLNHDAMYWYRQDPGQGLRLIYYSQIVNDFQKGDIAEGYSVSREKKESFPLTVTSAQKNPTAFYLCASSLRDGAVEQYFGPGTRLTVT.

The table lists this clone with a count of one. CDR3 amino acids: CASSTQAAATYNEQFF. As DNA, the CDR3 is TGTGCCAGCAGTACGCAAGCGGCAGCCACCTACAATGAGCAGTTCTTC. The gene calls are TRBV27 and TRBJ2-1; possible D gene TRBD2, 5 bases. V was trimmed by 5 bases and J by 2 bases, leaving 16 bases between them. This CDR3 region has 16 residues. Germline CDR1 and CDR2: MNHEY and SMNVEV (reference sequence).

This chain joins TRBV5-4 and TRBJ1-2; possibly TRBD1 for D (6 bases). CDR1 and CDR2 from the germline V gene are SGHNT and YYREEE (reference sequence). V was pared by 6 bases and J by 6 bases, with 21 bases between. This CDR3 comprises 15 residues. CDR3 residues: CASILRGGTFDGYTF. The CDR3 nucleotides read TGTGCCAGCATCTTAAGGGGCGGGACATTCGATGGCTACACCTTC.

The chain has TRBV27 and TRBJ2-1; 9 nucleotides line up with TRBD2. The CDR3 extends over 15 amino acids. From germline, CDR1 is MNHEY and CDR2 SMNVEV (reference sequence). J gave up 2 bases and V 6 bases, and 5 bases lay outside the gene matches. The CDR3 sequence: CASSRAGGTYNEQFF. In DNA form, the CDR3 reads TGTGCCAGCAGCCGGGCGGGGGGGACCTACAATGAGCAGTTCTTC.

This clone was counted a single time. This chain links TRBV6-5 with TRBJ2-5; 11 bases map to TRBD1. The length of the CDR3 is 15 residues. Germline V gives CDR1 MNHEY, CDR2 SVGAGI. Trimming took 6 bases from V and 4 from J; bases not matched to a gene: 7. CDR3: CASRPGTGGAETQYF. The CDR3 nucleotides read TGTGCCAGCAGACCCGGGACAGGGGGTGCAGAGACCCAGTACTTC.

This clone has a single count. The chain has TRBV29-1 and TRBJ2-3; D may be TRBD1 or TRBD2 (6 bases each). Germline lookup yields CDR1 SQVTM and CDR2 ANQGSEA. The CDR3 length is 13 residues. V lost 7 bases to trimming and J lost 6 bases, with 17 bases between them. The DNA of the CDR3 is TGCAGCGAATGGGGGGCAACGGGGGATACGCAGTATTTT. Translating gives CSEWGATGDTQYF.

This chain links TRBV28 with TRBJ2-1, with D maybe TRBD2 (6 bases). Deletions cut 4 bases from V and 0 bases from J, with 19 bases between. CDR3 length: 18 amino acids. From germline, CDR1 is MDHEN and CDR2 SYDVKM. In nucleotides, the CDR3 is TGTGCCAGCAGTTCCCTTATTAGCGGTGAAAGCTCCTACAATGAGCAGTTCTTC. Translated, it gives CASSSLISGESSYNEQFF.

The gene calls are TRBV27 and TRBJ2-3, with D possibly matching TRBD2 (6 bases). The V gene's germline CDR1 is MNHEY and CDR2 SMNVEV (reference sequence). V lost 5 bases to trimming and J lost 1 base, with 16 bases between them. The CDR3 sequence is 16 residues long. The CDR3: CASSPDSGPRTDTQYF. The CDR3, as DNA: TGTGCCAGCAGTCCGGATAGCGGCCCGCGCACAGATACGCAGTATTTT.

The CDR3 DNA is TGTGCCAGCAGTGTTGGACGGTTCCAAGAGACCCAGTACTTC. Its protein product is CASSVGRFQETQYF. V and J are TRBV27 and TRBJ2-5, with unresolved D. CDR1 MNHEY and CDR2 SMNVEV come from the germline V gene (reference sequence). The germline V and J ends were trimmed by 5 bases and 1 base, with 11 bases remaining between them. This CDR3 has 14 residues.

The gene calls are TRBV6-5 and TRBJ1-2; D is perhaps TRBD1 (5 bases). The CDR3 loop spans 14 amino acids. CDR1 and CDR2 from the germline V gene are MNHEY and SVGAGI. Trimming left V 0 bases short and J 4 bases short, with 9 bases between. The CDR3 nucleotides read TGTGCCAGCAGTTACTCGGACATCTCCTATGGCTACACCTTC. This codes for CASSYSDISYGYTF.

The chain joins TRBV5-5 to TRBJ1-5; D is unclear. Per the germline V gene, CDR1 is SGHKS and CDR2 is YYEKEE (reference sequence). This CDR3 is built from 18 residues. Trimming cost V 4 bases and J 5 bases, with 25 bases left between them. CDR3 region: CASSLWGDGVTYYQPQHF. The DNA of the CDR3 is TGTGCCAGCAGCCTGTGGGGTGATGGAGTCACCTACTATCAGCCCCAGCATTTT.

The CDR3 reads CASSHYAVQGSYNEQFF. CDR3 DNA sequence: TGTGCCAGCAGCCACTATGCCGTTCAGGGCTCCTACAATGAGCAGTTCTTC. V is TRBV7-3 and J is TRBJ2-1; D may be TRBD1 (5 bases). The CDR3 loop spans 17 amino acids. V was clipped by 5 bases and J by 0 bases, with 17 bases between them. Germline V lookup: CDR1 SGHTA, CDR2 FQGTGA.

This clone was observed a single time. The chain couples TRBV6-6 to TRBJ2-1, with 8 positions matching TRBD2. Germline trimming cut 4 bases from V and 4 bases from J; bases unmatched to any gene: 9. The CDR3 extends over 16 amino acids. Germline CDR1 MNHNY, CDR2 SVGAGI (reference sequence). The CDR3 region has the DNA TGTGCCAGCAGTTCACAGCGGGAGCCCCTATACAATGAGCAGTTCTTC. This codes for CASSSQREPLYNEQFF.

The chain employs TRBV5-6 and TRBJ2-7; D call uncertain. The V end was cut by 5 bases, the J end by 3 bases, with 21 bases between. The CDR3 loop spans 16 amino acids. Germline V gives CDR1 SGHDT, CDR2 YYEEEE. CDR3 bases: TGTGCCAGCAGTTCCATAGTGGGAATTAGGCTCTACGAGCAGTACTTC. Its protein is CASSSIVGIRLYEQYF.

The gene calls are TRBV15 and TRBJ2-7; the D is unclear. This CDR3 spans 15 amino acids. V gave up 0 bases and J gave up 3 bases, with 12 bases separating them. Looked up from germline, CDR1 is LNHNV and CDR2 is YYDKDF (reference sequence). This chain's CDR3 is CATSRDRSTFYEQYF. In nucleotides, the CDR3 is TGTGCCACCAGCAGAGATAGAAGTACTTTCTACGAGCAGTACTTC. The whole variable domain, filled in from reference TRBV15 and TRBJ2-7, reads DAMVIQNPRYQVTQFGKPVTLSCSQTLNHNVMYWYQQKSSQAPKLLFHYYDKDFNNEADTPDNFQSRRPNTSFCFLDIRSPGLGDTAMYLCATSRDRSTFYEQYFGPGTRLTVT.

The V gene is TRBV27, the J gene TRBJ2-1; perhaps TRBD1 as D (6 bases). With 5 bases removed from V and 7 bases from J, the gap between germline ends came to 18 bases. The CDR3 has 15 amino acids. Germline loops: CDR1 MNHEY, CDR2 SMNVEV (reference sequence). The CDR3 reads CASSPTLGHRNEQFF. The CDR3 nucleotides are TGTGCCAGCAGTCCCACCCTGGGACACAGGAATGAGCAGTTCTTC.

The CDR3 loop is CASSEIGTPDDQPQHF. CDR3 DNA sequence: TGTGCCAGCAGTGAAATCGGGACACCAGACGACCAGCCCCAGCATTTT. The chain joins TRBV6-1 to TRBJ1-5; D might be TRBD1 (6 bases). The V and J ends lost 2 bases and 7 bases respectively, with 18 bases between them. CDR1 is MNHNS and CDR2 is SASEGT in the germline V gene. The CDR3 runs 16 residues.

The chain recombines TRBV7-9 with TRBJ2-7, with TRBD2 as a possible D gene (5 bases). Germline CDR1 is SEHNR and CDR2 is FQNEAQ (reference sequence). V was pared by 5 bases and J by 1 base, with 9 bases between. The CDR3 covers 13 residues. The CDR3 sequence: CASSPDWSYEQYF. DNA of the CDR3: TGTGCCAGCAGCCCGGACTGGTCCTACGAGCAGTACTTC.

The CDR3 region is CARTSGRGTDTQYF. The CDR3 DNA sequence: TGTGCTCGGACTAGCGGGAGAGGTACAGATACGCAGTATTTT. The rearrangement uses TRBV30 and TRBJ2-3; 13 bases are a match to TRBD2. CDR1 is GTSNPN and CDR2 is SVGIG in the germline V gene (reference sequence). The CDR3 runs to 14 residues. Supplemented by reference TRBV30 and TRBJ2-3, the full variable domain reads SQTIHQWPATLVQPVGSPLSLECTVEGTSNPNLYWYRQAAGRGLQLLFYSVGIGQISSEVPQNLSASRPQDRQFILSSKKLLLSDSGFYLCARTSGRGTDTQYFGPGTRLTVL.

This chain connects TRBV29-1 to TRBJ1-2, with D possibly matching TRBD1 (5 bases). The V and J ends lost 4 bases and 6 bases respectively, with 9 bases between them. CDR3 size: 11 residues. CDR1 and CDR2 from the germline V gene are SQVTM and ANQGSEA. CDR3 protein: CSVAGLNGYTF. CDR3 coding DNA: TGCAGCGTTGCAGGGTTGAATGGCTACACCTTC.

This chain connects TRBV9 to TRBJ2-7; no clear D. The CDR3 sequence is 14 residues long. Trimming stripped 4 bases from V and 2 bases from J, with 13 bases between. In germline, CDR1 is SGDLS, CDR2 YYNGEE. The CDR3 is CASSPRTATYEQYF. The CDR3 nucleotides read TGTGCCAGCAGCCCCCGGACGGCAACCTACGAGCAGTACTTC.

The V call is TRBV7-6, the J call TRBJ1-4; D perhaps matches TRBD1 (5 bases). Looked up from germline, CDR1 is SGHVS and CDR2 is FNYEAQ. The CDR3 is 12 residues long. V lost 5 bases, J lost 12 bases, and 13 bases lay in between. The CDR3 nucleotides read TGTGCCAGCAGCGTAGGGGTTACAGAACTGTTTTTT. Translating gives CASSVGVTELFF.

The CDR3 reads CASSEGILRRPETQYF. Written as DNA, the CDR3 is TGTGCCAGCAGTGAAGGAATTTTGCGAAGACCTGAGACCCAGTACTTC. V and J are TRBV6-1 and TRBJ2-5; D is uncertain. The germline CDR1 and CDR2 sequences are MNHNS and SASEGT. The CDR3 is 16 residues long. Trimming shortened V by 1 base and J by 5 bases, and 17 bases separated the two germline ends.

Note on this clone: Other DNA sequences in the sample encode the same CDR3. The CDR3 sequence: CASSLAGGSYEQYF. CDR3 nucleotides: TGTGCCAGCAGCTTAGCGGGAGGTTCCTACGAGCAGTACTTC. The V gene is TRBV7-2, the J gene TRBJ2-7; tentative D call: TRBD2 (6 bases). The CDR3 totals 14 residues. Germline CDR1 and CDR2: SGHTA and FQGNSA. Trimming shortened V by 0 bases and J by 1 base, and 7 bases separated the two germline ends.